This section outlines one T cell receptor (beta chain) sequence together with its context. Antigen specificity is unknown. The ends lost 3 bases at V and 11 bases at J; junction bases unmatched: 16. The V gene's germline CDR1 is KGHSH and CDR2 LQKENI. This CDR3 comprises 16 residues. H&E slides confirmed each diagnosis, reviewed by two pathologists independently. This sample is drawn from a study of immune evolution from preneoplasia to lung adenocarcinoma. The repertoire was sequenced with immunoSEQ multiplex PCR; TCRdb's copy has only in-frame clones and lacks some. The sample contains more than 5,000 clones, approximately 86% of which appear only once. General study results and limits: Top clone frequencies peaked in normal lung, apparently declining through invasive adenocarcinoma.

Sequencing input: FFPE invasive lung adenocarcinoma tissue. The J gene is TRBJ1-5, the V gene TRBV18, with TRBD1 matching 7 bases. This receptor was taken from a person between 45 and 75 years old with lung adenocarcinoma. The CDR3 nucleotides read TGTGCCAGCTCACCGCGAGCCGGGACAGCCCCTGGGACCCAGCATTTT. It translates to CASSPRAGTAPGTQHF.